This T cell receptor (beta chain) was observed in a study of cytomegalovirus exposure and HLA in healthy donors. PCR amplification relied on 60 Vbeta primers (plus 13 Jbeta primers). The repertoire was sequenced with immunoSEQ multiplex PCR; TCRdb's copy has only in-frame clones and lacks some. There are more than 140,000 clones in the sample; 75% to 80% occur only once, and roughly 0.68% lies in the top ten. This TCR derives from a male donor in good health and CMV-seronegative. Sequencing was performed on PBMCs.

The CDR3: CASSFGQSNTGELFF. The CDR3 bases are TGTGCCAGCAGCTTCGGACAGAGCAACACCGGGGAGCTGTTTTTT. The chain recombines TRBV7-2 with TRBJ2-2, with D tentatively TRBD1 (6 bases). V was shortened by 3 bases and J by 2 bases, with 10 bases between the two germline ends. Germline CDR1 is SGHTA and CDR2 is FQGNSA. The CDR3 consists of 15 residues.